Listed below are T cell receptor beta chains from one sample, sequenced in a study of cytomegalovirus exposure and HLA in healthy donors. Measured with immunoSEQ multiplex PCR; TCRdb has only the in-frame clones, and not every one. The sample contains 200,000 or so clones, just under 80% of which appear only once. Sequencing was performed on PBMCs. All receptors derive from a woman aged 30 to 39 in good health and CMV-seropositive. CDR3s include the opening cysteine and the closing phenylalanine or tryptophan. A D gene is named only where the DNA matches it firmly. Part of the rows lack a size; the others show once, few, many or a class for expanded clones.

TRBD1	TRBV5-1	-	TRBJ1-3	TGCGCCAGCAGCCGGACAGGGGAATCTGGAAACACCATATATTTT	CASSRTGESGNTIYF
-	TRBV5-4	-	TRBJ2-6	TGTGCCAGCAGCCAGTTTGGTGGGGCCAACGTCCTGACTTTC	CASSQFGGANVLTF
-	TRBV11-2	-	TRBJ2-3	TGTGCCAGCAGCTTATACTCACAGGGAAACACAGATACGCAGTATTTT	CASSLYSQGNTDTQYF
-	TRBV27	-	TRBJ1-5	TGTGCCAGCAGTTTAGTGAGGGATGGAACCCAGCATTTT	CASSLVRDGTQHF
TRBD1	TRBV19	-	TRBJ1-1	TGCGCCAGTAGTATCGGGACAGGATTTAAAGCTTTCTTT	CASSIGTGFKAFF
TRBD2	TRBV2	-	TRBJ2-1	TGTGCCAGCATAGCGGGAACCAATGAGCAGTTCTTC	CASIAGTNEQFF
-	TRBV5-6	-	TRBJ2-7	TGTGCCAGCAGCTCCTTCCTGGGGGGACAGCCCTACGAGCAGTACTTC	CASSSFLGGQPYEQYF
-	TRBV6-5	-	TRBJ1-6	TGTGCCAGCAGTTACCTCCCGGGGGGGTCAGGTTCACCCCTCCACTTT	CASSYLPGGSGSPLHF
-	TRBV5-6	-	TRBJ1-2	TGTGCCAGCAGCTTGGGGGCAGGAAGTCCGACCATTTACTATGGCTACACCTTC	CASSLGAGSPTIYYGYTF
-	TRBV9	-	TRBJ1-2	TGTGCCAGCAGCGCCGGTGGGAGGGGCAGGGTCGACACCTTC	CASSAGGRGRVDTF
-	TRBV6-1	-	TRBJ2-5	TGTGCCAGCAGGTCTGGTGTAGTTCCGGTGACCCAGTACTTC	CASRSGVVPVTQYF
TRBD1	TRBV19	-	TRBJ1-2	TGTGCCAGTAGCACGATCGGGACAGGGAGGCACTATGGCTACACCTTC	CASSTIGTGRHYGYTF
-	TRBV4-3	-	TRBJ1-4	TGCGCCAGCAGCCAAGATCGAACAGGAACTGAAAAACTGTTTTTT	CASSQDRTGTEKLFF
TRBD1	TRBV13	-	TRBJ2-7	TGTGCCAGCAGCATCCGACAGGGCCCATACGAGCAGTACTTC	CASSIRQGPYEQYF
TRBD1	TRBV5-1	-	TRBJ2-7	TGCGCCAGCAGCTTGGTTCAGGGGGTATACTACGAGCAGTACTTC	CASSLVQGVYYEQYF
-	TRBV29-1	few	TRBJ1-2	TGCAGCGTTGAACGGACAGCCTCTAACTATGGCTACACCTTC	CSVERTASNYGYTF
-	TRBV10-1	-	TRBJ1-1	TGCGCCAGCAGTGAGTCGTTCACAACACAAGCTTTCTTT	CASSESFTTQAFF
-	TRBV7-2	-	TRBJ2-1	TGTGCCAGCACCCCCAGCTCCTACAATGAGCAGTTCTTC	CASTPSSYNEQFF
-	TRBV6-4	-	TRBJ1-1	TGTGCCAGCAGTGATAACTCTGAAGCTTTCTTT	CASSDNSEAFF
-	TRBV18	-	TRBJ1-2	TGTGCCAGTTCAATCGACAGCAACTACTATGGCTACACCTTC	CASSIDSNYYGYTF
TRBD1	TRBV5-4	-	TRBJ2-7	TGTGCCAGCAGCGCAGGGACAGGTAATAAGGTCGAGCAGTACTTC	CASSAGTGNKVEQYF
-	TRBV6-5	-	TRBJ1-1	TGTGCCAGCAGACCGGAGAGACTGAACACTGAAGCTTTCTTT	CASRPERLNTEAFF
TRBD1	TRBV7-2	-	TRBJ1-1	TGTGCCAGCAGCTTACGAGGGGGCGGAAACACTGAAGCTTTCTTT	CASSLRGGGNTEAFF
TRBD1	TRBV11-3	-	TRBJ2-2	TGTGCCAGCAGCCTTGACAGGGGGCTCGGGGAGCTGTTTTTT	CASSLDRGLGELFF